The subject of this entry is one T cell receptor (beta chain). Its cognate antigen is unknown. PCR employed 60 Vbeta and 13 Jbeta primers. Data came from immunoSEQ multiplex PCR; TCRdb stores just in-frame clones and leaves some out. The sample consists of roughly 150,000 clones, about 75% of them appearing once. This entry belongs to a study of cytomegalovirus exposure and HLA in healthy donors. Germline values: CDR1 SGHTA, CDR2 FQGTGA. The germline V and J ends were trimmed by 6 bases and 2 bases, with 11 bases remaining between them. The CDR3 contains 15 residues. Study-wide results and caveats: The authors confirmed in vitro that three CMV-associated chains were specific for CMV antigens. In terms of immune exposure information, only CMV serostatus was available. For TCR beta chains, V- and J-gene trimming was later linked to a missense DCLRE1C variant. TCR beta sequences reportedly predicted the HLA-A and HLA-B alleles of most subjects accurately.

This TCR came from a woman between 45 and 60 years old in good health and CMV-seropositive. The rearrangement uses TRBV7-3 and TRBJ2-6; tentative D call: TRBD2 (5 bases). The source material was PBMCs. The CDR3 DNA reads TGTGCCAGCAGTTTACGGGGTACTGGGGCCAACGTCCTGACTTTC. Translated, it gives CASSLRGTGANVLTF.